The TCR beta chain described here comes from a study of OX40 agonist ivuxolimab in advanced cancers. For the study at large: Patients with prior anti-PD-1, anti-PD-L1 or anti-CTLA-4 therapy were eligible; about 41% had some. Study-level points and caveats: Which antigen the expanded peripheral T cells recognized is unknown.

Looked up from germline, CDR1 is PRHDT and CDR2 is FYEKMQ (reference sequence). V shed 0 bases and J 4 bases; nucleotides not matched to a gene: 2. The CDR3 is 15 residues long. Method: immunoSEQ multiplex PCR; TCRdb's copy keeps in-frame clones and lacks some. The sample carries tens of thousands of clones, roughly three quarters recorded once. On this clone: What it binds is not known.

On cycle 4 day 1 and cycle 7 day 1, as well as at baseline, blood was sampled. V gene TRBV13 combines with J gene TRBJ1-5; TRBD1 aligns across 8 bases. The clonotype originates from an adult with an advanced solid tumor such as melanoma, head and neck, liver or kidney cancer. The sample consisted of CD4+ or CD8+ T cells sorted from blood, taken in a trial of the OX40 agonist ivuxolimab. The CDR3 protein is CASSLGRGLNQPQHF. The CDR3 bases are TGTGCCAGCAGCTTAGGCAGGGGGCTGAATCAGCCCCAGCATTTT.